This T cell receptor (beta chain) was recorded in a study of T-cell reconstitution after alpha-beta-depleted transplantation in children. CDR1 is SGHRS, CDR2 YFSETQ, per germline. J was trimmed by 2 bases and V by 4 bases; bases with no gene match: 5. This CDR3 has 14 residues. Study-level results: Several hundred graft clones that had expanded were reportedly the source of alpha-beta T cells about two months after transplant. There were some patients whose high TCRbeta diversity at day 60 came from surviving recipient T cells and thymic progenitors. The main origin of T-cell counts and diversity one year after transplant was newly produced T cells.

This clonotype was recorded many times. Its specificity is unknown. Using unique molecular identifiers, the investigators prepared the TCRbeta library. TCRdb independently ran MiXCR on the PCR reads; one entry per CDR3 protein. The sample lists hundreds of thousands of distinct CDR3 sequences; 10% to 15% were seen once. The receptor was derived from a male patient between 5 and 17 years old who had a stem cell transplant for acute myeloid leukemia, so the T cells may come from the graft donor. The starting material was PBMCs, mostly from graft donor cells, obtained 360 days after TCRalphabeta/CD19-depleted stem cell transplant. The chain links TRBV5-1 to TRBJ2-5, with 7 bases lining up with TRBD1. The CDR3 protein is CASSPGTEQETQYF. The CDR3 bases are TGCGCCAGCAGCCCCGGGACAGAGCAAGAGACCCAGTACTTC. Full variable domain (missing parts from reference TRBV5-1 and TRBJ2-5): KAGVTQTPRYLIKTRGQQVTLSCSPISGHRSVSWYQQTPGQGLQFLFEYFSETQRNKGNFPGRFSGRQFSNSRSEMNVSTLELGDSALYLCASSPGTEQETQYFGPGTRLLVL.